This T cell receptor beta chain was captured in a study of liver allograft versus peripheral blood T cells. Study-level background: Liver transplant recipients had T cell receptor repertoires compared between transplanted liver and peripheral blood. General study results and limits: Intragraft T cell receptor repertoires of liver allografts were reportedly distinct from those in peripheral blood.

TCRdb reprocessed the reads with MiXCR, giving one entry per CDR3 protein. The sample includes a few thousand distinct CDR3 sequences, under 20% of them seen just once. Comment on this clonotype: Its antigen is still unknown.

The germline V gene encodes CDR1 MNHEY and CDR2 SVGAGI. V lost 4 bases to trimming and J lost 3 bases; unmatched junction nucleotides: 9. The CDR3 length is 16 residues. This receptor was identified in a human patient who had a liver transplant. The graft donor may be the source of some T cells. V gene TRBV6-5 combines with J gene TRBJ2-3, with TRBD2 matching over 8 bases. The CDR3 reads CASSSWGREETDTQYF. DNA of the CDR3: TGTGCCAGCAGTTCCTGGGGGCGGGAGGAAACAGATACGCAGTATTTT.